Listed below are T cell receptor beta chains from one sample, sequenced in a study of EBV T-cell therapy then PD-1 blockade in nasopharyngeal carcinoma. The protocol was immunoSEQ multiplex PCR, while the TCRdb copy is restricted to in-frame clones and leaves out a portion. The repertoire includes 20,000 to 25,000 clones, roughly 80% of them detected once, and 31% sits in the top ten. No antigen has been identified for these receptors. The source material was CD8+ T cells from blood, sampled at approximately day 260 from a patient whose treatment included autologous EBV-specific T cells and nivolumab. The receptors shown here come from a man aged 35 to 55 with nasopharyngeal carcinoma. CDR3s include the opening cysteine and the closing phenylalanine or tryptophan. The D gene is left open where the match is weak. Some rows have no size entry. The others give once, few or many, or a class for an expanded clone.

size	J	D	V	CDR3	DNA
NA	TRBJ1-1	TRBD1	TRBV4-1	CASSQTGTGLTEAFF	TGCGCCAGCAGCCAGACCGGGACAGGGCTCACTGAAGCTTTCTTT
few	TRBJ1-4	NA	TRBV7-8	CASSLIALGQGEKLFF	TGTGCCAGCAGCTTAATAGCTCTAGGGCAGGGAGAAAAACTGTTTTTT
NA	TRBJ2-3	TRBD2	TRBV6-1	CASSELAVSDTQYF	TGTGCCAGCAGTGAACTAGCGGTATCAGATACGCAGTATTTT
NA	TRBJ1-1	NA	TRBV30	CAWSGLGVYTEAFF	TGTGCCTGGAGTGGGTTGGGGGTATACACTGAAGCTTTCTTT
NA	TRBJ2-1	NA	TRBV7-9	CASTIRVYNEQFF	TGTGCCAGCACCATCCGAGTTTACAATGAGCAGTTCTTC
NA	TRBJ1-3	NA	TRBV13	CASSLAGNSGNTIYF	TGTGCCAGCAGCTTAGCCGGGAACTCTGGAAACACCATATATTTT
NA	TRBJ2-6	NA	TRBV6-4	CASSDSIGDGANVLTF	TGTGCCAGCAGTGACTCGATCGGGGATGGGGCCAACGTCCTGACTTTC
NA	TRBJ1-6	TRBD1	TRBV4-2	CASSQIQGMSSPLHF	TGTGCCAGCAGCCAGATACAGGGGATGTCTTCACCCCTCCACTTT
once	TRBJ2-1	TRBD1	TRBV24-1	CATSDLTRDRNEQFF	TGTGCCACCAGTGATTTAACCAGGGACAGAAATGAGCAGTTCTTC
NA	TRBJ2-7	NA	TRBV9	CASSQTGTYEQYF	TGTGCCAGCAGTCAGACCGGGACATACGAGCAGTACTTC
NA	TRBJ1-3	TRBD1	TRBV9	CASSVADRGLFSGNTIYF	TGTGCCAGCAGCGTAGCGGACAGGGGCTTATTCTCTGGAAACACCATATATTTT
NA	TRBJ1-2	NA	TRBV4-1	CASSQDEGAYGYTF	TGCGCCAGCAGCCAAGATGAGGGAGCCTATGGCTACACCTTC
NA	TRBJ1-5	NA	TRBV9	CASSVGGVSNQPQHF	TGTGCCAGCAGCGTAGGGGGGGTAAGCAATCAGCCCCAGCATTTT
NA	TRBJ1-2	NA	TRBV29-1	CSAVAETYGYTF	TGCAGCGCGGTCGCAGAGACCTATGGCTACACCTTC
NA	TRBJ2-7	NA	TRBV4-1	CASSPAGSYEQYF	TGCGCCAGCAGCCCGGCGGGGAGCTACGAGCAGTACTTC
NA	TRBJ1-1	TRBD1	TRBV4-2	CASSPLGGLNTEAFF	TGTGCCAGCAGCCCCCTAGGGGGCTTGAACACTGAAGCTTTCTTT
NA	TRBJ1-5	TRBD1	TRBV7-9	CASSWDREFGQPQHF	TGTGCCAGCAGCTGGGACAGGGAGTTTGGTCAGCCCCAGCATTTT
NA	TRBJ1-1	NA	TRBV9	CASSVGNSNTEAFF	TGTGCCAGCAGCGTAGGGAACTCGAACACTGAAGCTTTCTTT
NA	TRBJ2-3	TRBD1	TRBV6-5	CASSMGQVNTDTQYF	TGTGCCAGCAGCATGGGACAGGTCAACACAGATACGCAGTATTTT
NA	TRBJ2-2	NA	TRBV6-4	CASSDSREAGELFF	TGTGCCAGCAGTGACTCGAGGGAAGCCGGGGAGCTGTTTTTT
NA	TRBJ2-1	TRBD1	TRBV6-4	CASSDGPQGAEEQFF	TGTGCCAGCAGTGACGGACCACAGGGGGCCGAAGAGCAGTTCTTC
NA	TRBJ2-3	NA	TRBV6-2/TRBV6-3	CASSSAGTHSTLTQYF	TGTGCCAGCAGTTCCGCCGGGACTCACTCAACCCTTACGCAGTATTTT
NA	TRBJ1-1	TRBD1	TRBV6-1	CASSEGQGGRNTEAFF	TGTGCCAGCAGTGAAGGACAGGGAGGGCGGAACACTGAAGCTTTCTTT
NA	TRBJ2-3	NA	TRBV28	CASKSQGGTDTQYF	TGTGCCAGCAAATCTCAAGGTGGCACAGATACGCAGTATTTT
NA	TRBJ1-5	NA	TRBV15	CATSRERDESGEGNQPQHF	TGTGCCACCAGCAGAGAGAGAGATGAATCAGGGGAGGGCAATCAGCCCCAGCATTTT
NA	TRBJ2-4	TRBD1	TRBV28	CASSSPLLATQGQIHF	TGTGCCAGCAGTTCTCCCTTACTTGCCACCCAGGGACAGATCCACTTC
NA	TRBJ2-3	TRBD2	TRBV6-4	CASSLGTSGDTDTQYF	TGTGCCAGCAGCCTCGGGACTAGCGGGGACACAGATACGCAGTATTTT
NA	TRBJ2-7	TRBD2	TRBV6-1	CASSETAGEAYEQYF	TGTGCCAGCAGTGAAACGGCGGGGGAAGCCTACGAGCAGTACTTC
once	TRBJ1-5	NA	TRBV13	CASSPRGSNQPQHF	TGTGCCAGCAGCCCCAGGGGAAGCAATCAGCCCCAGCATTTT
NA	TRBJ2-6	NA	TRBV6-2/TRBV6-3	CASSSADGSGANVLTF	TGTGCCAGCAGTTCCGCGGACGGGTCTGGGGCCAACGTCCTGACTTTC
NA	TRBJ2-1	NA	TRBV7-3	CASSNGLYNEQFF	TGTGCCAGCAGCAATGGACTGTACAATGAGCAGTTCTTC
NA	TRBJ2-7	NA	TRBV19	CAISIVAQGFSDQYF	TGTGCCATTAGTATAGTCGCCCAGGGTTTTTCCGATCAGTACTTC
NA	TRBJ2-2	TRBD1	TRBV15	CATHPDRDTGELFF	TGTGCCACCCATCCGGACAGGGACACCGGGGAGCTGTTTTTT
NA	TRBJ2-7	NA	TRBV4-2	CASSPALEARYEQYF	TGTGCCAGCAGCCCGGCTCTGGAAGCACGCTACGAGCAGTACTTC
once	TRBJ2-1	TRBD1	TRBV10-3	CAISESVTGGRKEQFF	TGTGCCATCAGTGAGTCCGTGACAGGGGGCAGAAAGGAGCAGTTCTTC
NA	TRBJ2-3	TRBD2	TRBV4-3	CASSQDWGGNPDTQYF	TGCGCCAGCAGCCAAGATTGGGGGGGGAACCCAGATACGCAGTATTTT
NA	TRBJ2-1	TRBD2	TRBV7-8	CASSFVKAGGPMEQFF	TGTGCCAGCAGCTTCGTCAAGGCGGGGGGGCCGATGGAGCAGTTCTTC
NA	TRBJ1-2	NA	TRBV9	CASSVGGDYGYTF	TGTGCCAGCAGCGTAGGGGGGGACTATGGCTACACCTTC
NA	TRBJ2-5	NA	TRBV4-3	CASSQAGWGAGETQYF	TGCGCCAGCAGCCAAGCCGGTTGGGGGGCCGGAGAGACCCAGTACTTC
NA	TRBJ2-7	NA	TRBV7-9	CASSLPFVPEQYF	TGTGCCAGCAGCTTACCGTTCGTACCCGAGCAGTACTTC
NA	TRBJ2-3	TRBD2	TRBV4-3	CASSLRLAGGPDTQYF	TGCGCCAGCAGCCTAAGACTAGCGGGGGGGCCAGATACGCAGTATTTT
NA	TRBJ2-7	NA	TRBV5-6	CASSSDVGEQYF	TGTGCCAGCAGCTCTGATGTCGGGGAGCAGTACTTC
NA	TRBJ1-2	NA	TRBV5-4	CASTGRDGYTF	TGTGCCAGCACCGGCAGGGATGGCTACACCTTC
NA	TRBJ1-5	NA	TRBV7-2	CASSLTGPQPQHF	TGTGCCAGCAGCCTTACAGGGCCTCAGCCCCAGCATTTT
NA	TRBJ1-1	NA	TRBV6-4	CASRRTENTEAFF	TGTGCCAGCAGGAGGACAGAGAACACTGAAGCTTTCTTT
NA	TRBJ2-3	NA	TRBV4-3	CASSQEDHPGTPQYF	TGCGCCAGCAGCCAAGAGGATCACCCAGGGACGCCGCAGTATTTT
few	TRBJ1-1	TRBD1	TRBV7-3	CASSRLDRDNTEAFF	TGTGCCAGCAGCCGATTAGACAGGGATAACACTGAAGCTTTCTTT
once	TRBJ1-2	NA	TRBV3-1/TRBV3-2	CASSQGVSLGNGYTF	TGTGCCAGCAGCCAAGGGGTTTCTCTCGGGAATGGCTACACCTTC
few	TRBJ2-6	TRBD2	TRBV6-4	CASSDAGAGANVLTF	TGTGCCAGCAGTGACGCGGGGGCTGGGGCCAACGTCCTGACTTTC
NA	TRBJ2-3	TRBD2	TRBV4-1	CASSQGLWRGALTSTDTQYF	TGCGCCAGCAGCCAAGGACTGTGGCGGGGGGCCCTTACTAGCACAGATACGCAGTATTTT
NA	TRBJ1-4	TRBD1	TRBV7-9	CASSTPGTGLEKLFF	TGTGCCAGCAGCACTCCCGGGACAGGGCTTGAAAAACTGTTTTTT
NA	TRBJ2-2	NA	TRBV9	CASRVTTKFRGENTGELFF	TGTGCCAGCAGGGTGACCACTAAATTTAGGGGGGAAAACACCGGGGAGCTGTTTTTT
NA	TRBJ1-2	NA	TRBV24-1	CATSDSHGANSDYGYTF	TGTGCCACCAGTGATTCGCACGGGGCCAACTCCGACTATGGCTACACCTTC
once	TRBJ2-5	NA	TRBV5-5	CASSQIIRHQETQYF	TGTGCCAGCAGCCAGATCATCCGACATCAAGAGACCCAGTACTTC
NA	TRBJ2-7	NA	TRBV27	CASSRGGWSEQYF	TGTGCCAGCAGTCGTGGGGGGTGGTCCGAGCAGTACTTC
NA	TRBJ1-2	NA	TRBV6-5	CASSYSPTEANYGYTF	TGTGCCAGCAGTTACTCCCCGACGGAAGCTAACTATGGCTACACCTTC
NA	TRBJ2-7	TRBD1	TRBV7-8	CASTPGTGTPYEQYF	TGTGCCAGCACCCCCGGGACAGGGACCCCCTACGAGCAGTACTTC